A selection of T cell receptor beta chains follows, all from one sample in a study of early T cells in non-severe SARS-CoV-2 infection. From the 5' RACE reads, TCRdb called clonotypes with MiXCR, one entry per CDR3 protein. The profile shows about 39,000 distinct CDR3 sequences, less than 8.5% of them singletons. The sample was whole blood. The source of these receptors is an adult who was a healthcare worker with PCR-confirmed SARS-CoV-2 infection or an uninfected control (not recorded which). The CDR3 runs from the conserved cysteine through the conserved F or W. A D gene is named only where the DNA matches it firmly. Size values are once, few and many counts, or a class for expanded clones, and some rows have none.

size	V	D	J	CDR3	DNA
few	TRBV20-1	.	TRBJ2-3	CSLRGGRNTQYF	TGCAGCTTAAGGGGGGGGCGTAATACGCAGTATTTT
.	TRBV6-5	.	TRBJ2-1	CASSPLPRGLLGNEQFF	TGTGCCAGCAGTCCCCTCCCTAGAGGTCTTCTAGGCAATGAGCAGTTCTTC
many	TRBV4-3	.	TRBJ2-2	CASSQEVGRILNTGELFF	TGCGCCAGCAGCCAAGAAGTCGGCAGAATATTAAACACCGGGGAGCTGTTTTTT
many	TRBV28	.	TRBJ1-2	CASSLLSRAGNYGYTF	TGTGCCAGCAGTTTATTGTCCAGAGCAGGGAACTATGGCTACACCTTC
many	TRBV4-2	.	TRBJ1-2	CATRDADYGYTF	TGTGCCACCCGGGACGCCGACTATGGCTACACCTTC
many	TRBV11-3	.	TRBJ2-1	CASSLAAGTGVTYNEQFF	TGTGCCAGCAGCTTAGCTGCGGGTACGGGGGTTACCTACAATGAGCAGTTCTTC
many	TRBV19	.	TRBJ1-5	CASHRTDLYSNQPQHF	TGTGCCAGTCACCGGACGGACCTTTATAGCAATCAGCCCCAGCATTTT
many	TRBV6-5	.	TRBJ1-6	CASSYSSAGEVRNSPLHF	TGTGCCAGCAGTTACTCGAGTGCAGGGGAAGTCAGGAATTCACCCCTCCACTTT
few	TRBV9	TRBD2	TRBJ2-5	CASSVEGSGVQETQYF	TGTGCCAGCAGCGTAGAGGGTAGCGGGGTCCAAGAGACCCAGTACTTC
many	TRBV5-1	.	TRBJ2-3	CASSLGWRYTDTQYF	TGCGCCAGCAGCTTGGGATGGCGGTACACAGATACGCAGTATTTT
few	TRBV11-2	.	TRBJ2-3	CASSTLGRPLGEYF	TGTGCCAGCAGCACACTGGGCCGCCCACTGGGGGAGTATTTT
many	TRBV28	.	TRBJ2-7	CASSLVSGPISYEQYF	TGTGCCAGCAGTTTGGTTTCGGGGCCAATCTCCTACGAGCAGTACTTC
.	TRBV27	TRBD1	TRBJ1-5	CASSFGGGRFNQPQHF	TGTGCCAGCAGTTTTGGAGGGGGCCGGTTCAATCAGCCCCAGCATTTT
many	TRBV20-1	TRBD1	TRBJ2-5	CSARGQGGETQYF	TGCAGTGCTAGAGGACAGGGGGGAGAGACCCAGTACTTC
.	TRBV19	TRBD1	TRBJ1-6	CASRRRGEFDNSPLHF	TGTGCCAGTAGGCGCAGGGGGGAATTTGATAATTCACCCCTCCACTTT
.	TRBV19	TRBD1	TRBJ2-7	CASIDPGQPPYEQYF	TGTGCCAGTATCGATCCGGGACAGCCACCCTACGAGCAGTACTTC
many	TRBV28	.	TRBJ2-7	CASKDWSSYEQYF	TGTGCCAGCAAAGACTGGAGCTCCTACGAGCAGTACTTC
many	TRBV28	TRBD2	TRBJ2-3	CASSFPGLAIDTQYF	TGTGCCAGCAGTTTTCCGGGACTAGCGATTGATACGCAGTATTTT
.	TRBV7-2	.	TRBJ2-7	CASSLPGDRSYEQYF	TGTGCCAGCAGCTTACCCGGGGACCGCTCCTACGAGCAGTACTTC
.	TRBV28	.	TRBJ2-2	CASSLRRHRSANTGELFF	TGTGCCAGCAGTCTACGAAGACACCGTTCGGCGAACACCGGGGAGCTGTTTTTT
few	TRBV19	TRBD1	TRBJ2-2	CATQPGTGVTGELFF	TGTGCCACCCAGCCGGGGACAGGGGTCACCGGGGAGCTGTTTTTT
.	TRBV4-3	TRBD1	TRBJ2-3	CASSQATGVLSTDTQYF	TGCGCCAGCAGCCAAGCCACAGGGGTCCTTAGCACAGATACGCAGTATTTT
.	TRBV11-1	.	TRBJ1-1	CASSLVGVPMNTEAFF	TGTGCCAGCAGCTTAGTCGGGGTACCCATGAACACTGAAGCTTTCTTT
many	TRBV7-8	.	TRBJ1-1	CASSLKGGTEAFF	TGTGCCAGCAGCCTTAAAGGGGGTACTGAAGCTTTCTTT
few	TRBV7-8	.	TRBJ2-3	CASSLAAGYSTDTQYF	TGTGCCAGCAGCTTAGCGGCAGGGTATAGCACAGATACGCAGTATTTT
few	TRBV18	.	TRBJ2-6	CASSTLLNRLSGANVLIF	TGTGCCAGCTCTACACTGCTTAACCGGCTTTCTGGGGCCAACGTCCTGATTTTC
many	TRBV13	TRBD1	TRBJ1-2	CASRGQGRGFNYGYTF	TGTGCCAGCAGAGGACAGGGGAGGGGATTTAACTATGGCTACACCTTC
.	TRBV2	.	TRBJ2-2	CASRPLANTGELFF	TGTGCCAGCCGCCCTCTAGCGAACACCGGGGAGCTGTTTTTT
many	TRBV27	.	TRBJ2-3	CASSPRHSTDTQYF	TGTGCCAGCAGTCCCCGACACTCCACAGATACGCAGTATTTT
many	TRBV28	.	TRBJ2-1	CASTQGDEQFF	TGTGCCAGCACGCAAGGAGATGAGCAGTTCTTC
many	TRBV10-3	.	TRBJ1-2	CAISGTDPYGYTF	TGTGCCATCAGTGGTACAGATCCTTATGGCTACACCTTC
many	TRBV6-2/TRBV6-3	.	TRBJ1-5	CASRWFEGQPQHF	TGTGCCAGCAGGTGGTTTGAGGGTCAGCCCCAGCATTTT
many	TRBV27	.	TRBJ2-3	CASSSSPPTQYF	TGTGCCAGCAGTTCGAGCCCCCCTACGCAGTATTTT
few	TRBV5-4	.	TRBJ2-2	CASSWGIGTGELFF	TGTGCCAGCAGTTGGGGGATCGGCACCGGGGAGCTGTTTTTT
few	TRBV28	.	TRBJ1-1	CASSLTAGASVTEAFF	TGTGCCAGCAGTTTGACGGCAGGGGCCTCGGTCACTGAAGCTTTCTTT
many	TRBV18	.	TRBJ1-6	CASSSSLNSPLHF	TGTGCCAGCTCATCCAGCCTCAATTCACCCCTCCACTTT
.	TRBV20-1	TRBD1	TRBJ1-1	CSATPGTGLTEAFF	TGCAGTGCTACCCCTGGGACAGGGCTTACTGAAGCTTTCTTT
medium-sized	TRBV6-5	.	TRBJ2-7	CASSYWGPSYEQYF	TGTGCCAGCAGCTATTGGGGACCATCGTACGAGCAGTACTTC
many	TRBV29-1	.	TRBJ2-1	CSEDIGSTNEQFF	TGCAGCGAGGATATTGGCAGTACCAATGAGCAGTTCTTC